The present TCR beta chain was sequenced within a study of cytomegalovirus exposure and HLA in healthy donors (TCRdb year 2017). Describing the broader study: According to an earlier analysis of 587 of the donors, about 190 million T cells yielded 95 million to 140 million unique TCR beta sequences and less than 300 Gb of sequence data. Roughly 310 gigabases of sequencing data and approximately 80 million unique TCR sequences were included in an early release covering 550 to 650 HLA-typed donors. Of the roughly 420 genotyped donors, less than 85% were placed in the genetic ancestry cluster associated with self-reported Caucasian donors. The study was designed to test whether signatures of past pathogen exposure could be identified by cataloging public T cell receptors. The study used immunosequencing to profile the T cell repertoires of some 600 subjects and linked those repertoires to cytomegalovirus serostatus. In addition to the first cohort of 666 subjects, a separate validation cohort of approximately 110 different subjects was used. To predict cytomegalovirus infection status, the study combined high-throughput TCR immunosequencing, statistical association of individual TCRs with disease status, and machine learning. In a later analysis, previously published TCR beta repertoires from fewer than 750 donors were re-analyzed and high-resolution HLA genotyping was added so that TCR occurrence patterns could be studied. The later analysis used no new phenotypic data to find candidate immune exposures, relying instead on TCR beta sequences and their occurrence across donors. An earlier analysis of approximately 580 of the donors used high-throughput TCR beta sequencing to judge whether each TCR beta V gene segment behaved as functional or pseudogenic. Donor age, sex, ethnicity and CMV serostatus were compiled together with the repertoire data. In a later genetic analysis, genome-wide SNP genotypes for about 55% of the roughly 700 donors were used, and that subset was treated as a discovery cohort. Every repertoire in the discovery cohort had been generated on one and the same sequencing platform. HLA typing covered class I and class II loci at four-digit resolution. The number of typed donors differed by locus: about 620-640 for A, B, C, DRB1 and DQB1; approximately 530 for DQA1; approximately 600 for DPA1; and 400 to 480 for DPB1. Several DR-DQ haplotypes were treated as single units for association and clustering because of strong linkage in the cohort. Across approximately 420 genotyped donors of the cohort, an average of roughly 200,000 unique TCR beta nucleotide sequences per donor were sequenced, and approximately 17% of those sequences were non-productive.

Library prep was done by the immunoSEQ multiplex PCR assay. A mixture of 60 forward primers for TCR Vbeta segments and 13 reverse primers for TCR Jbeta segments was used in the multiplex PCR. The CDR3 region of rearranged TCR beta genes was amplified from genomic DNA by a multiplex PCR assay. The amplified TCR beta libraries were sequenced on the Illumina HiSeq System as 87-base-pair reads. Per the authors' processing: A later analysis counted about 80 million unique TCR beta chains across the 550 to 750 repertoires, and 10 million to 12 million of these chains were shared by at least two donors. Raw reads were error-corrected and collapsed into unique sequences with a nearest-neighbor algorithm that merged closely related sequences to remove PCR and sequencing errors. V, D and J gene segments were assigned by aligning CDR3 sequences to IMGT reference sequences. For a sequence to be retained, a match of at least six nucleotides to both a V gene segment and a J gene segment was required. A rearrangement was called productive if the CDR3 had no stop codons and remained in frame with V and J, and every other rearrangement was called non-productive. Following IMGT convention, CDR3 was defined as the stretch from the second conserved V-encoded cysteine up to the conserved J-encoded phenylalanine. Sequences without an unambiguous match to a single V gene segment were excluded from the earlier analysis of over 500 of the donors. An earlier analysis of 587 of the donors classified V segments as functional when productive rearrangements were above 56.7% and as segregating when the standard deviation between donors was above 5%. A statistical classification framework was built to diagnose cytomegalovirus status from the catalog of TCR beta chain sequences. V and J gene assignment, in a later analysis, came from comparing TCR nucleotide sequences with IMGT/GENE-DB human TR gene sequences. In a later analysis, CDR3 sequences and most-parsimonious VDJ recombination scenarios were assigned using the TCRdist pipeline. In a later analysis, each TCR beta chain was defined by its CDR3 amino acid sequence together with its V-gene family, and reads lacking a unique V-gene family were excluded. To address suspected cross-contamination and a sequencing artifact, a later analysis removed several hundred highly shared, low-generation-probability nucleotide sequences. A later analysis calculated a clonal expansion index for each public chain from normalized within-repertoire ranks of inferred template counts. A later analysis computed generation probabilities with a VDJ recombination model fitted to out-of-frame rearrangements, and checked the results against IGoR. In a later analysis, hypergeometric tests were used to score TCR-TCR, TCR-HLA and TCR-CMV co-occurrence, with a repertoire-size bias correction applied to TCR pairs. To estimate false discovery rates, a later analysis permuted the HLA or CMV assignments 20 times. In a later analysis, co-occurring TCRs were grouped using DBSCAN, and TCRdist sequence similarity was added for clustering within HLA-allele-positive subsets. Repertoires with fewer than 30,000 or more than 120,000 public chains, plus five repertoires with anomalous nucleotide sharing, were excluded from co-occurrence clustering. TCRdb's version of the immuneACCESS table is confined to in-frame rearrangements and falls short of the full clone set. An unresolved V gene accounts for under half of the shortfall where checked; the remainder is of unknown origin. Clone size and the V and J calls come from that table; the DNA yielded D and trimming. The sample includes about 140,000 clones, with 70% to 85% observed a single time. Of the sample, around 10% falls within the top ten clones.

The cohort comprised more than 550 healthy bone marrow donors. Cohort members were all nominally healthy when sampled, although unrecorded immune exposures were likely present. The donor was CMV seropositive and was included in the group of approximately 310 seropositive cohort members. Each donor provided a peripheral blood sample, and peripheral blood mononuclear cells were used for TCR beta sequencing. The Qiagen DNeasy Blood Extraction Kit was used to extract genomic DNA from the blood cell samples. The full study reports these points: Strong co-occurrence of HLA alleles, especially DR and DQ, made assigning TCR associations to individual alleles difficult. This cohort had only TCR beta chains sequenced, and the lack of alpha or paired-chain data limited which features could be detected. Most TCR sequences were seen in very few donors, while some public TCRs were found in many individuals. The only immune exposure information available for the cohort was CMV serostatus. A cluster of highly shared sequence variants was judged likely to be a technical artifact of the sequencing pipeline. Broadly in line with IMGT annotations, most TCR beta V segments showed up in productive rearrangements about 90% or about 30% of the time in an earlier analysis of a few hundred of the donors. A further reported finding was that TCR beta sequences accurately predicted the HLA-A and HLA-B alleles for most subjects in the first cohort. In a later analysis, TCR association rates were found to vary across HLA loci, with the most associated TCRs seen for DRB1 alleles and the fewest for HLA-C alleles. Correlated functional status among segregating V segments might be attributable to linkage disequilibrium, but an unknown experimental factor could not be ruled out. In vitro tests confirmed that a few of the cytomegalovirus-associated TCR beta chains recognize cytomegalovirus antigens. Presence/absence analyses assumed roughly uniform sequencing depth across donors, an assumption that may not hold. Compared with equally common non-associated chains, HLA-associated TCR beta chains in a later analysis were more clonally expanded and had lower generation probabilities. In the study, some 180 TCR beta chains were listed as associated with cytomegalovirus. According to a later genetic analysis, donors in an Asian-associated ancestry cluster had fewer N-insertions in productive TCRs than the approximately 670-donor mean. In a later genetic analysis, a missense DCLRE1C variant was associated with V-gene and J-gene trimming of TCR beta chains, and the association was replicated in an independent cohort. Specific HLA alleles were associated with 16,951 TCR beta sequences at a false discovery rate of 0.05 in a later analysis. Because HLA typing was missing for some donors at each locus, association tests included only the typed subset. The classifier was reported to diagnose cytomegalovirus status with high specificity and sensitivity in both the original cohort and the validation cohort. In a later analysis, several top co-occurrence clusters were reported to appear linked to parvovirus B19, influenza, CMV and Epstein-Barr virus. About 15 rarely observed V segments, including chromosome 9 orphons, were excluded from the earlier analysis of some 590 of the donors because counts were too low. The authors suggested that the approach could potentially be extended to other disease states and immunological phenotypes. According to a later analysis, most CMV-associated TCR beta chains appeared to be HLA-restricted, and the HLA associations seemed to be driven largely by CMV exposure.

This clone came up a few times. Its recognized antigen is unknown. Base qualities are missing; no much larger clone stands one base away. The sequenced sample was PBMCs. The TCR sequence derives from a woman aged 50 to 60 in good health and CMV-seropositive.

The CDR3 protein sequence reads: CASSLDGPPTSYEQYF. In nucleotides, the sequence is TGTGCCAGCAGCTTGGATGGGCCGCCTACTTCCTACGAGCAGTACTTC. The chain couples TRBV5-5 to TRBJ2-7; confidence is insufficient to name the D gene. CDR1 and CDR2 were assigned from the germline V gene (reference sequence) as SGHKS and YYEKEE. The CDR3 numbers 16 residues from cysteine through phenylalanine. Only the CDR3 part of the read is kept: 48 bases, read in frame from the first base. V loses 0 bases, J loses 1 base, and the germline ends lie 14 bases apart.